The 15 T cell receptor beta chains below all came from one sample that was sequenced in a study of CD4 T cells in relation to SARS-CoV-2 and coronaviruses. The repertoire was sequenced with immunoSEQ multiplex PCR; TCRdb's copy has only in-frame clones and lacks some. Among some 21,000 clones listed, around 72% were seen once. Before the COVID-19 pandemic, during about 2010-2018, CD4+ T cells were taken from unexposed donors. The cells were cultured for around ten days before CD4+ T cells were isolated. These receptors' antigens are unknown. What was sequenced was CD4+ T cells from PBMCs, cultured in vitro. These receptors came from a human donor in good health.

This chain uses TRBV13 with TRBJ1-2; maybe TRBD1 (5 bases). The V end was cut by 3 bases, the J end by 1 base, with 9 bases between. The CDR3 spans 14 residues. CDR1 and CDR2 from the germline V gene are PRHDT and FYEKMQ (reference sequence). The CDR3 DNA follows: TGTGCCAGCAGCTTTCAGGGAAGTAACTATGGCTACACCTTC. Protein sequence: CASSFQGSNYGYTF.

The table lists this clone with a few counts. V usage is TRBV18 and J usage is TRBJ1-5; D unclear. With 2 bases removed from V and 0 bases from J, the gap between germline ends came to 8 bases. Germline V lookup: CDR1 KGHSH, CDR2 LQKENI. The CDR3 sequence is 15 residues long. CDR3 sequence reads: CASSPSTVSNQPQHF. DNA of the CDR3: TGTGCCAGCTCACCAAGTACAGTTAGCAATCAGCCCCAGCATTTT.

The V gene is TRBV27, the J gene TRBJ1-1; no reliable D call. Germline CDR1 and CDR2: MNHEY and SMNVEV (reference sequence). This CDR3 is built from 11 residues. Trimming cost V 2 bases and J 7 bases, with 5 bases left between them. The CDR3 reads CASSLTGEAFF. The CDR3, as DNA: TGTGCCAGCAGTTTAACCGGTGAAGCTTTCTTT.

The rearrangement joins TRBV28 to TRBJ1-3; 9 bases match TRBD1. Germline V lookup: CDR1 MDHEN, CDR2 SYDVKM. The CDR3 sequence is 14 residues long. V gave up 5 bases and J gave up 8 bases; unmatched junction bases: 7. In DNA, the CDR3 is TGTGCCAGCAGTACCAGACAGGGGGGGGACACCATATATTTT. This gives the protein CASSTRQGGDTIYF.

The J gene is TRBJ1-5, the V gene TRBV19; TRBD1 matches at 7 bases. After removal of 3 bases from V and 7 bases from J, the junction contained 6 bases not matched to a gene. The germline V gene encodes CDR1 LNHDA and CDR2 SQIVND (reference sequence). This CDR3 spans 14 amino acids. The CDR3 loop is CASSILQGTQPQHF. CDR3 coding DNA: TGTGCCAGTAGTATCCTACAGGGGACCCAGCCCCAGCATTTT. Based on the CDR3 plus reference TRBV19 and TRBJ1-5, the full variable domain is DGGITQSPKYLFRKEGQNVTLSCEQNLNHDAMYWYRQDPGQGLRLIYYSQIVNDFQKGDIAEGYSVSREKKESFPLTVTSAQKNPTAFYLCASSILQGTQPQHFGDGTRLSIL.

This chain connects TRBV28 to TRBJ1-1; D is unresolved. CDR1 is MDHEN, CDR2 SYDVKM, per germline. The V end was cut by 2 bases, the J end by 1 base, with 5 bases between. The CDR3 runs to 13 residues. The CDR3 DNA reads TGTGCCAGCAGTTTAGGGCAGAACACTGAAGCTTTCTTT. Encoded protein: CASSLGQNTEAFF.

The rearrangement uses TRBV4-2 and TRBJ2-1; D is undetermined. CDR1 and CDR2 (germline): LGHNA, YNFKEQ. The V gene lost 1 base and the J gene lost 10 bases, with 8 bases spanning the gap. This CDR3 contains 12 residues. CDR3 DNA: TGTGCCAGCAGCCAAGTTGAAGCGGAGCAGTTCTTC. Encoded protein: CASSQVEAEQFF.

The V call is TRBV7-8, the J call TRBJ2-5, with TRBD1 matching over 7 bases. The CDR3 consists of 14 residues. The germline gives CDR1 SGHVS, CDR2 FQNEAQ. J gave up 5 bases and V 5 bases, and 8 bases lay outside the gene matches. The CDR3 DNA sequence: TGTGCCAGCAGCCAATCAGGGGGTGGGGAGACCCAGTACTTC. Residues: CASSQSGGGETQYF.

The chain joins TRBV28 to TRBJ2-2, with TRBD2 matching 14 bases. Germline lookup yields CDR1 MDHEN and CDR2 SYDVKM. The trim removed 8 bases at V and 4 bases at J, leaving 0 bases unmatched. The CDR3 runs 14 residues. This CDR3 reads CASGLAGGTGELFF. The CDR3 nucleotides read TGTGCCAGCGGACTAGCGGGAGGCACCGGGGAGCTGTTTTTT. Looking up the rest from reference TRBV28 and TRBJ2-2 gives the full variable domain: DVKVTQSSRYLVKRTGEKVFLECVQDMDHENMFWYRQDPGLGLRLIYFSYDVKMKEKGDIPEGYSVSREKKERFSLILESASTNQTSMYLCASGLAGGTGELFFGEGSRLTVL.

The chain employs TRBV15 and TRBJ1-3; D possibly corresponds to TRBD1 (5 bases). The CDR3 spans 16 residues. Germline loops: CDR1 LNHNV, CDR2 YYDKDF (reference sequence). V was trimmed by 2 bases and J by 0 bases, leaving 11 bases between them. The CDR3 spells CATSRRRQLSGNTIYF. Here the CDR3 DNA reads TGTGCCACCAGCAGAAGGAGACAGCTCTCTGGAAACACCATATATTTT.

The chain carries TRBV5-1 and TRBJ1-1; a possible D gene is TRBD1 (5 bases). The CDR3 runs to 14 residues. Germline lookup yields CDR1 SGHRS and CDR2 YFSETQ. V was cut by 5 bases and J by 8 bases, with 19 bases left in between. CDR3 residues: CASRYTGTRGEAFF. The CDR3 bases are TGCGCCAGCAGGTATACCGGGACGCGGGGAGAAGCTTTCTTT. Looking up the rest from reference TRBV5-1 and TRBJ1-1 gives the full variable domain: KAGVTQTPRYLIKTRGQQVTLSCSPISGHRSVSWYQQTPGQGLQFLFEYFSETQRNKGNFPGRFSGRQFSNSRSEMNVSTLELGDSALYLCASRYTGTRGEAFFGQGTRLTVV.

CDR3 sequence: CASSGVGTGVILRTEAFF. As DNA, the CDR3 is TGTGCCAGCAGCGGGGTGGGGACAGGGGTAATTCTGAGGACTGAAGCTTTCTTT. V is TRBV9 and J is TRBJ1-1, with 10 bases aligning to TRBD1. The CDR3 totals 18 residues. Germline V gives CDR1 SGDLS, CDR2 YYNGEE. V lost 3 bases, J lost 5 bases, and 16 bases stayed unmatched. Drawing the rest from reference TRBV9 and TRBJ1-1, the complete variable domain is DSGVTQTPKHLITATGQRVTLRCSPRSGDLSVYWYQQSLDQGLQFLIQYYNGEERAKGNILERFSAQQFPDLHSELNLSSLELGDSALYFCASSGVGTGVILRTEAFFGQGTRLTVV.

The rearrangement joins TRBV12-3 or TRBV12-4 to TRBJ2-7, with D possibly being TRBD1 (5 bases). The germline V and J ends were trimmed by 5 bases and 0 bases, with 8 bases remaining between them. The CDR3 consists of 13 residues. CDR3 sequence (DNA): TGTGCCAGCAGTCTACAGGACTCCTACGAGCAGTACTTC. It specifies CASSLQDSYEQYF.

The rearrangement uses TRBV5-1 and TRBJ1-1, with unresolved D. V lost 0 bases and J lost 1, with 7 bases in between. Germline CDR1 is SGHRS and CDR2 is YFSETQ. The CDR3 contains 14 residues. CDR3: CASSLVGSNTEAFF. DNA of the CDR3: TGCGCCAGCAGCTTGGTGGGGTCGAACACTGAAGCTTTCTTT.

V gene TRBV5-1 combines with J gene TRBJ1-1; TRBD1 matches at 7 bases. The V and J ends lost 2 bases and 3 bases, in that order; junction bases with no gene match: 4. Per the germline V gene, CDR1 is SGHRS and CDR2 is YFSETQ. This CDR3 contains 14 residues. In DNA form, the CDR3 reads TGCGCCAGCAGCTTACGACAGGGAGACACTGAAGCTTTCTTT. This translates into CASSLRQGDTEAFF.